Presented here are 29 T cell receptor beta chains from one specimen sequenced in a study of T cell therapy after organ transplantation. Using immunoSEQ multiplex PCR, the repertoire was profiled, and TCRdb retains in-frame clones only, with some absent. The repertoire holds some 47,000 clones, 85% to 95% seen once, with around 3.1% in the top ten. These TCRs are of unknown antigen specificity. This material consisted of CD8+ T cells from blood, taken before autologous CMV-specific T cell therapy. Receptors originate from a human patient who had received a solid organ transplant and had CMV disease.

J is TRBJ1-1 and V is TRBV2; D not resolved. V dropped 4 bases and J dropped 6 bases, with 6 bases sitting between them. The CDR3 runs to 11 residues. Germline-derived CDR1 and CDR2 are SNHLY and FYNNEI. The CDR3, as DNA: TGTGCCAGCAGTGCGGCCCCTGAAGCTTTCTTT. Translating gives CASSAAPEAFF.

The CDR3 reads CASSLSLRPGNTIYF. CDR3 nucleotide sequence: TGTGCCAGCAGTTTATCGCTCCGTCCTGGAAACACCATATATTTT. The chain recombines TRBV27 with TRBJ1-3; unclear D gene. Trimming removed 0 bases from V and 2 bases from J, with 8 bases in between. The CDR3 has 15 amino acids. Germline V gene lookup returns CDR1 MNHEY and CDR2 SMNVEV (reference sequence).

The chain combines TRBV6-5 with TRBJ2-2, with unresolved D. Germline lookup yields CDR1 MNHEY and CDR2 SVGAGI. Between the trimmed V and J ends, which lost 2 bases and 5 bases, there was a span of 12 bases. This CDR3 spans 15 amino acids. CDR3 amino acids: CASSYAFGGTGELFF. The CDR3 DNA sequence: TGTGCCAGCAGTTACGCCTTCGGCGGAACCGGGGAGCTGTTTTTT.

The CDR3 DNA is TGTGCCAGCAGCGTTGCCTACGAGCAGTACTTC. Protein sequence: CASSVAYEQYF. The rearrangement links TRBV5-8 to TRBJ2-7; D is unclear. The germline V and J ends were trimmed by 4 bases and 2 bases, with 4 bases remaining between them. The CDR3 loop spans 11 amino acids. The V gene's germline CDR1 is SGHTS and CDR2 YDEGEE.

This clone was seen a few times. V usage is TRBV11-2 and J usage is TRBJ2-7; D remains unclear. Germline V gene data show CDR1 as SGHAT and CDR2 as FQNNGV. V lost 1 base and J 1 base, leaving 5 bases between the germline ends. The CDR3 contains 13 residues. In nucleotides, the CDR3 is TGTGCCAGCAGCTTAGTTGGGTCCTACGAGCAGTACTTC. Amino acids: CASSLVGSYEQYF.

V is TRBV6-6 and J is TRBJ1-5, with D uncertain. CDR1 and CDR2 (germline): MNHNY, SVGAGI (reference sequence). V was clipped by 0 bases and J by 7 bases, with 10 bases between them. There are 14 residues in the CDR3. CDR3 nucleotide sequence: TGTGCCAGCAGTTACTCTGGGGTAGGACAGCCCCAGCATTTT. Amino acid sequence: CASSYSGVGQPQHF.

The gene calls are TRBV7-8 and TRBJ2-3; 7 bases agree with TRBD1. The CDR3 length is 15 residues. The V gene's germline CDR1 is SGHVS and CDR2 FQNEAQ. The J segment lost 4 bases and the V segment lost 0 bases, leaving 4 bases of the junction unmatched. The CDR3 protein is CASSLATGSPDTQYF. Written as DNA, the CDR3 is TGTGCCAGCAGCTTAGCGACAGGGAGTCCAGATACGCAGTATTTT.

This rearrangement joins TRBV7-8 to TRBJ2-7, with 9 bases that match TRBD2. J was trimmed by 2 bases and V by 0 bases; bases with no gene match: 8. Germline loops: CDR1 SGHVS, CDR2 FQNEAQ. The CDR3 has 17 amino acids. CDR3 coding DNA: TGTGCCAGCAGCTTAGCCCCTAGCGGGATTATGGCCTACGAGCAGTACTTC. Translating gives CASSLAPSGIMAYEQYF.

This clone was seen just once. The junction does not match germline at one end; this may be a read error. The same CDR3 can be traced to other DNA sequences in this sample. This sequence joins TRBV5-1 and TRBJ2-7, with TRBD1 matching 9 bases. The V gene's germline CDR1 is SGHRS and CDR2 YFSETQ. This CDR3 has 16 residues. The CDR3 protein is CASSLEGAGQGYEQYF. In DNA form, the CDR3 reads TGCGCCAGCAGCTTGGAGGGTGCGGGACAGGGCTACGAGCAATACTTC.

The chain employs TRBV9 and TRBJ2-1; 8 bases are a match to TRBD2. This CDR3 comprises 20 residues. V shed 2 bases and J 4 bases; nucleotides not matched to a gene: 20. Germline V gene lookup returns CDR1 SGDLS and CDR2 YYNGEE. CDR3 amino acids: CASSVEPYPSTGGEYNEQFF. The CDR3 DNA follows: TGTGCCAGCAGCGTTGAGCCTTACCCGTCGACCGGGGGGGAATACAATGAGCAGTTCTTC.

This sequence joins TRBV19 and TRBJ2-2; no definite D call. V was shortened by 5 bases and J by 2 bases, with 3 bases between the two germline ends. Germline V gene lookup returns CDR1 LNHDA and CDR2 SQIVND (reference sequence). The CDR3 loop spans 12 amino acids. For the CDR3, the DNA is TGTGCCAGTAGTTCCAACACCGGGGAGCTGTTTTTT. Its translation: CASSSNTGELFF.

J is TRBJ2-1 and V is TRBV7-9; the D gene is possibly TRBD2 (5 bases). Germline CDR1 SEHNR, CDR2 FQNEAQ (reference sequence). Trimming took off 2 bases at V and 6 bases at J, with 11 bases between the two ends. This CDR3 has 14 residues. The CDR3 nucleotides are TGTGCCAGCAGCTTAACTAGTCGCCCCAATGAGCAGTTCTTC. It yields the protein CASSLTSRPNEQFF.

The chain uses TRBV5-6 and TRBJ1-1; D ambiguous. Trimming shortened V by 1 base and J by 1 base, and 5 bases separated the two germline ends. This CDR3 contains 13 residues. The germline CDR1 and CDR2 sequences are SGHDT and YYEEEE. This CDR3 is CASSLSANTEAFF. As DNA, the CDR3 is TGTGCCAGCAGCTTGTCAGCGAACACTGAAGCTTTCTTT.

This clone has more than one count but fewer than ten. CDR3 sequence (DNA): TGTGCCAGCAGTGCCCTACTAGCGGGAGGTGCAGATACGCAGTATTTT. It specifies CASSALLAGGADTQYF. The chain joins TRBV6-4 to TRBJ2-3, with 12 nucleotides matching TRBD2. V trimming: 4 bases; J trimming: 4 bases; junction bases outside the gene matches: 6. Germline CDR1 and CDR2: MRHNA and SNTAGT. The CDR3 length is 16 residues.

The V gene is TRBV6-5, the J gene TRBJ2-7, with 7 positions matching TRBD1. The CDR3 loop spans 14 amino acids. Germline trimming cut 3 bases from V and 4 bases from J; bases unmatched to any gene: 6. Per the germline V gene, CDR1 is MNHEY and CDR2 is SVGAGI. CDR3 bases: TGTGCCAGCAGTTATTTCAGGGGGTCGTACGAGCAGTACTTC. It is translated as CASSYFRGSYEQYF.

The V call is TRBV29-1, the J call TRBJ1-3; 10 bases match TRBD1. From germline, CDR1 is SQVTM and CDR2 ANQGSEA. This CDR3 spans 15 amino acids. The V and J ends lost 4 bases and 2 bases, in that order; junction bases with no gene match: 5. CDR3 bases: TGCAGCGTTGGCACCGGGACAGGGGCTGGAAACACCATATATTTT. This codes for CSVGTGTGAGNTIYF.

This clone was seen a few times. The V call is TRBV5-4, the J call TRBJ1-2; possible D gene TRBD1, 5 bases. The V and J ends lost 4 bases and 7 bases respectively, with 17 bases between them. The germline gives CDR1 SGHNT, CDR2 YYREEE (reference sequence). This CDR3 comprises 14 residues. In DNA, the CDR3 is TGTGCCAGCAGCCACTTCGAGGGGATAAGTGGCTACACCTTC. It translates to CASSHFEGISGYTF.

The chain recombines TRBV7-9 with TRBJ1-2, with TRBD1 as a possible D gene (5 bases). The CDR3 has 14 residues. Per the germline V gene, CDR1 is SEHNR and CDR2 is FQNEAQ (reference sequence). V was pared by 3 bases and J by 8 bases, with 16 bases between. CDR3 residues: CASSFSPGDGGYTF. CDR3 nucleotide sequence: TGTGCCAGCAGCTTCTCGCCGGGGGATGGGGGCTACACCTTC.

The chain recombines TRBV6-4 with TRBJ2-4; the match to TRBD2 covers 9 bases. Germline CDR1 reads MRHNA; CDR2 reads SNTAGT. This CDR3 is 19 amino acids long. V lost 0 bases, J lost 6 bases, and 15 bases stayed unmatched. The CDR3 DNA reads TGTGCCAGCAGTGACTCGAAGCGGGAGGACCTCCAGGCAGTAAACATTCAGTACTTC. Protein: CASSDSKREDLQAVNIQYF.

This chain joins TRBV7-8 and TRBJ2-7; D is perhaps TRBD1 (5 bases). V shed 3 bases and J shed 0 bases, with 18 bases lying between them. The CDR3 contains 17 residues. Germline CDR1 is SGHVS and CDR2 is FQNEAQ. This chain's CDR3 is CASSFERGSTASYEQYF. The CDR3 bases are TGTGCCAGCAGCTTCGAAAGGGGTTCGACTGCCTCCTACGAGCAGTACTTC. Full variable domain (missing parts from reference TRBV7-8 and TRBJ2-7): GAGVSQSPRYKVAKRGQDVALRCDPISGHVSLFWYQQALGQGPEFLTYFQNEAQLDKSGLPSDRFFAERPEGSVSTLKIQRTQQEDSAVYLCASSFERGSTASYEQYFGPGTRLTVT.

The chain combines TRBV12-5 with TRBJ1-2; D perhaps matches TRBD1 (5 bases). The CDR3 spans 12 residues. Germline V gene data show CDR1 as LGHNT and CDR2 as FRNRAP. V was pared by 4 bases and J by 11 bases, with 14 bases between. For the CDR3, the DNA is TGTGCTAGTGGTTCACCGACAGCCGTTTACACCTTC. This translates into CASGSPTAVYTF.

The chain employs TRBV7-9 and TRBJ2-7, with D perhaps TRBD2 (5 bases). CDR3 length equals 14 residues. CDR1 is SEHNR, CDR2 FQNEAQ, per germline (reference sequence). V was trimmed by 5 bases and J by 2 bases, leaving 13 bases between them. For the CDR3, the DNA is TGTGCCAGCAGCGCCGCAGACGGGACCTACGAGCAGTACTTC. Protein product: CASSAADGTYEQYF.

V and J are TRBV7-9 and TRBJ2-1; D is perhaps TRBD2 (5 bases). The germline V and J ends were trimmed by 11 bases and 1 base, with 12 bases remaining between them. CDR3 length equals 13 residues. Germline V gives CDR1 SEHNR, CDR2 FQNEAQ (reference sequence). DNA for the CDR3: TGTGCCCTCGGCCGGGGATCCTACAATGAGCAGTTCTTC. It translates to CALGRGSYNEQFF.

The rearrangement links TRBV5-5 to TRBJ1-1; D may be TRBD1 (5 bases). Trimming removed 2 bases at V and 6 bases at J, with 11 bases between. In germline, CDR1 is SGHKS, CDR2 YYEKEE (reference sequence). The CDR3 contains 13 residues. The CDR3 region has the DNA TGTGCCAGCAGCTTAAGTGGGGCGGCTGAAGCTTTCTTT. Translation: CASSLSGAAEAFF.

The chain recombines TRBV5-1 with TRBJ2-2; weak D call: TRBD2 (7 bases). V was shortened by 4 bases and J by 4 bases, with 23 bases between the two germline ends. Germline V gene sequence: CDR1 SGHRS, CDR2 YFSETQ. This CDR3 has 18 residues. This chain's CDR3 is CASSLEGVPGGGTGELFF. Here the CDR3 DNA reads TGCGCCAGCAGCCTGGAGGGTGTGCCGGGGGGCGGCACCGGGGAGCTGTTTTTT.

J is TRBJ2-2 and V is TRBV6-5; D possibly corresponds to TRBD2 (5 bases). The CDR3 sequence is 14 residues long. V lost 0 bases, J lost 7 bases, and 9 bases lay in between. CDR1 and CDR2 (germline): MNHEY, SVGAGI. CDR3 in DNA: TGTGCCAGCAGTTACTCGAGAGGGTTCGGGGAGCTGTTTTTT. Translating it yields CASSYSRGFGELFF.

This chain connects TRBV27 to TRBJ1-1; D not certain. The CDR3 totals 12 residues. Germline V gene data show CDR1 as MNHEY and CDR2 as SMNVEV (reference sequence). Trimming took off 6 bases at V and 5 bases at J, with 10 bases between the two ends. CDR3 loop: CASSVVGTEAFF. In DNA, the CDR3 is TGTGCCAGCAGCGTGGTGGGGACTGAAGCTTTCTTT.

This rearrangement joins TRBV2 to TRBJ1-1; D is ambiguous. Trimming took 3 bases from V and 7 from J, leaving 12 bases between them. The CDR3 totals 13 residues. Germline loops: CDR1 SNHLY, CDR2 FYNNEI. The CDR3 sequence: CASSEVSVVEAFF. The CDR3 DNA reads as TGTGCCAGCAGTGAGGTAAGCGTCGTTGAAGCTTTCTTT.

About this clone: At one boundary the junction diverges from the germline segment, which might be a read error. The same CDR3 is also encoded by other DNA sequences in this sample. CDR3 nucleotides: TGTGCCAGCCCCCTCCTTGGGATGGGGCACACTGAAGCCTTCTTT. Its protein product is CASPLLGMGHTEAFF. The chain has TRBV6-1 and TRBJ1-1; weak D call: TRBD1 (5 bases). CDR1 MNHNS and CDR2 SASEGT come from the germline V gene. This CDR3 is built from 15 residues.